This entry lists 19 T cell receptor beta chains sequenced from one sample in a study of shared clonotypes between healthy human individuals. Only in-frame clones appear in the TCRdb table, and some are missing; sequencing was by immunoSEQ multiplex PCR. The sample contains 1 million to 1.3 million clones, roughly 74% of which appear only once. The specimen sequenced was memory CD4+ T cells from PBMCs. The sample's subset: CD45RA-negative fraction. These receptor sequences come from a man between 18 and 35 years old in good health. Some clones in this sample may be carry-over from other donors' samples.

The chain uses TRBV5-4 and TRBJ1-1; 8 positions match TRBD1. Germline CDR1 and CDR2: SGHNT and YYREEE (reference sequence). The length of the CDR3 is 18 residues. V shed 0 bases, J shed 0 bases, and the junction held 10 bases outside the gene matches. The CDR3 DNA sequence: TGTGCCAGCAGCTTGGGAGCGTGGGGACAGGTCATGAACACTGAAGCTTTCTTT. It translates to CASSLGAWGQVMNTEAFF.

This clone was seen only a few times. Its ends do not fully match the called genes, so a read error is possible. The same CDR3 can be traced to other DNA sequences in this sample. The J gene is TRBJ1-5, the V gene TRBV7-6; 7 nucleotides line up with TRBD1. Germline V gene lookup returns CDR1 SGHVS and CDR2 FNYEAQ. The CDR3 runs to 14 residues. The CDR3 DNA follows: TGCGCCAGCCAAGCGGGGCAGGGGGATCAGCCCCAGCATTTT. This translates into CASQAGQGDQPQHF.

This rearrangement joins TRBV7-7 to TRBJ2-2, with D perhaps TRBD1 or TRBD2 (5 bases each). The CDR3 has 15 amino acids. Germline CDR1 SSHAT, CDR2 FNYEAQ (reference sequence). V lost 5 bases and J lost 0, with 10 bases in between. This chain's CDR3 is CASSRDAANTGELFF. DNA of the CDR3: TGTGCCAGCAGCCGGGACGCCGCGAACACCGGGGAGCTGTTTTTT.

The V call is TRBV6-6, the J call TRBJ1-2, with TRBD1 identical over 7 bases. The CDR3 consists of 13 residues. V dropped 6 bases and J dropped 2; count of bases not matched to a gene: 3. CDR1 and CDR2 from the germline V gene are MNHNY and SVGAGI (reference sequence). The CDR3 region is CASRGRGNYGYTF. DNA for the CDR3: TGTGCCAGCAGGGGCAGGGGGAACTATGGCTACACCTTC.

The chain employs TRBV5-4 and TRBJ2-7; 12 bases line up with TRBD2. The CDR3 covers 17 residues. With V trimmed by 3 bases and J by 4 bases, 11 bases remained unmatched. Looked up from germline, CDR1 is SGHNT and CDR2 is YYREEE (reference sequence). CDR3 nucleotide sequence: TGTGCCAGCAGCTCAAGGACTAGCGGGATAATTGGTTACGAGCAGTACTTC. It specifies CASSSRTSGIIGYEQYF.

Only one count was recorded for this clone. The chain uses TRBV7-2 and TRBJ2-1, with D possibly TRBD1 on 7 matching bases. The V gene's germline CDR1 is SGHTA and CDR2 FQGNSA. The CDR3 is 14 residues long. The V end lost 4 bases, the J end lost 8 bases, and 15 bases lay between the germline ends. The chain's CDR3 is CASSSYDREDEQFF. CDR3 nucleotides: TGTGCCAGCAGCTCATACGACAGGGAGGATGAGCAGTTCTTC.

With respect to this clone: Other DNA sequences in this specimen translate into the identical CDR3. The chain carries TRBV9 and TRBJ2-3; no reliable D call. CDR3 length: 14 residues. The germline gives CDR1 SGDLS, CDR2 YYNGEE. The germline V and J ends were trimmed by 0 bases and 0 bases, with 5 bases remaining between them. In DNA form, the CDR3 reads TGTGCCAGCAGCGTAGACTTTAGCACAGATACGCAGTATTTT. Its protein is CASSVDFSTDTQYF.

A remark on this clone: Being one base from a much bigger clone, this may be a read error. The sample has other DNA sequences that encode this CDR3 too. Written as DNA, the CDR3 is TGTGCCAGTAGAGGACAGGGGAACACTGAAGCTTTCTTT. Its protein product is CASRGQGNTEAFF. This sequence joins TRBV19 and TRBJ1-1; the match to TRBD1 covers 8 bases. V lost 6 bases and J lost 1; bases outside the gene matches: 1. Germline lookup yields CDR1 LNHDA and CDR2 SQIVND (reference sequence). This CDR3 has 13 residues.

The V call is TRBV7-2, the J call TRBJ1-5; D not resolved. The germline CDR1 and CDR2 sequences are SGHTA and FQGNSA. The CDR3 totals 13 residues. V was shortened by 2 bases and J by 7 bases, with 9 bases between the two germline ends. The CDR3 DNA is TGTGCCAGCAGCTTAACCGCGGGGCAGCCCCAGCATTTT. It yields the protein CASSLTAGQPQHF. Filled out from reference TRBV7-2 and TRBJ1-5, the complete variable domain reads GAGVSQSPSNKVTEKGKDVELRCDPISGHTALYWYRQSLGQGLEFLIYFQGNSAPDKSGLPSDRFSAERTGGSVSTLTIQRTQQEDSAVYLCASSLTAGQPQHFGDGTRLSIL.

V is TRBV5-1 and J is TRBJ1-4, with a weak D call TRBD1 (5 bases). The V end lost 4 bases, the J end lost 0 bases, and 13 bases lay between the germline ends. This CDR3 contains 16 residues. Germline CDR1 reads SGHRS; CDR2 reads YFSETQ. The chain's CDR3 is CASSRQDSATNEKLFF. The DNA for the CDR3 is TGCGCCAGCAGCCGCCAAGACAGTGCAACTAATGAAAAACTGTTTTTT. The entire variable domain, with the rest obtained from reference TRBV5-1 and TRBJ1-4, is as follows: KAGVTQTPRYLIKTRGQQVTLSCSPISGHRSVSWYQQTPGQGLQFLFEYFSETQRNKGNFPGRFSGRQFSNSRSEMNVSTLELGDSALYLCASSRQDSATNEKLFFGSGTQLSVL.

The chain employs TRBV11-2 and TRBJ2-7; tentatively, D is TRBD1 (5 bases). Germline loops: CDR1 SGHAT, CDR2 FQNNGV. Deletions cut 4 bases from V and 6 bases from J, with 16 bases between. CDR3 length: 14 amino acids. The CDR3 sequence is CASSSTVQQVEQYF. The CDR3, as DNA: TGTGCCAGCAGCTCTACGGTCCAACAGGTCGAGCAGTACTTC.

This clone occurred a few times. V gene TRBV27 combines with J gene TRBJ1-1; tentative D call: TRBD1 (5 bases). CDR3 length: 12 residues. Germline V gives CDR1 MNHEY, CDR2 SMNVEV (reference sequence). V gave up 7 bases and J gave up 11 bases, with 17 bases separating them. The CDR3 DNA reads TGTGCCAGCAACCCAACCACAGGTATTGCTTTCTTT. It yields the protein CASNPTTGIAFF.

This chain joins TRBV28 and TRBJ2-2, with 8 bases matching TRBD1. The length of the CDR3 is 13 residues. With V trimmed by 5 bases and J by 6 bases, 2 bases remained unmatched. Germline CDR1 is MDHEN and CDR2 is SYDVKM. The CDR3 loop is CASSGQGPGELFF. The CDR3 region has the DNA TGTGCCAGCAGTGGACAGGGTCCCGGGGAGCTGTTTTTT.

The chain links TRBV28 to TRBJ2-7; TRBD1 agrees at 7 bases. Germline-derived CDR1 and CDR2 are MDHEN and SYDVKM. CDR3 length: 15 residues. The ends lost 5 bases at V and 1 base at J; junction bases unmatched: 8. The DNA of the CDR3 is TGTGCCAGCAGTGTACTCGGGACAGCGTCCTACGAGCAGTACTTC. This codes for CASSVLGTASYEQYF.

This clone has a single count. This probably arose from a read error, given a far larger clone one base away. The rearrangement uses TRBV9 and TRBJ2-7; D may match TRBD1 or TRBD2 (5 bases each). This CDR3 is built from 14 residues. Germline CDR1 is SGDLS and CDR2 is YYNGEE. V was cut by 4 bases and J by 3 bases, with 14 bases left in between. In nucleotides, the CDR3 is TGTGCCAGCAGCAGGACGGGACGATTCTACGAGCAGTACTTC. This codes for CASSRTGRFYEQYF.

As for this clone: No conserved phenylalanine or tryptophan ends this CDR3, so it is likely a read error. The rearrangement links TRBV29-1 to TRBJ2-7, with a possible D match to TRBD2 (5 bases). The CDR3 totals 12 residues. The germline V and J ends were trimmed by 6 bases and 4 bases, with 13 bases remaining between them. Germline V gene sequence: CDR1 SQVTM, CDR2 ANQGSEA. CDR3 sequence reads: CSVLVTPYEQYS. CDR3 DNA sequence: TGCAGCGTACTAGTAACCCCGTACGAGCAGTACTCC.

The chain carries TRBV4-2 and TRBJ2-7, with 9 bases fitting TRBD1. Germline loops: CDR1 LGHNA, CDR2 YNFKEQ. The CDR3 is made up of 15 amino acids. Trimming took 1 base from V and 7 from J; bases not matched to a gene: 8. The CDR3 nucleotides are TGTGCCAGCAGCCAAGGGACAGGGGCCTCCAGGGAGCAGTACTTC. This translates into CASSQGTGASREQYF.

The chain couples TRBV30 to TRBJ1-2, with 10 bases fitting TRBD1. V lost 3 bases and J lost 8; bases outside the gene matches: 6. The CDR3 is 13 residues long. CDR1 and CDR2 from the germline V gene are GTSNPN and SVGIG (reference sequence). The CDR3 DNA sequence: TGTGCCTGGAGCCCCGGGACAGGGGAAGGCTACACCTTC. Translation gives CAWSPGTGEGYTF.

The chain employs TRBV2 and TRBJ2-3; maybe TRBD1 (6 bases). Germline V lookup: CDR1 SNHLY, CDR2 FYNNEI. Trimming took 9 bases from V and 2 from J, leaving 15 bases between them. The CDR3 is made up of 14 amino acids. The CDR3 nucleotides are TGTGCCAGACGAGGGACATCGGCCACAGATACGCAGTATTTT. It encodes CARRGTSATDTQYF.